These T cell receptor beta chains were read from a single sample in a study of blood T cell repertoires in COVID-19. Libraries were prepared by immunoSEQ multiplex PCR; TCRdb keeps only in-frame clonotypes and omits some of them. Of some 350,000 clones in the sample, around 84% were seen once. Sample: peripheral blood. These receptor sequences come from a human donor in a cohort sampled during active COVID-19. Each CDR3 is given with its conserved first and last residue. D genes are given only for firm matches. Part of the rows lack a size; the others show once, few, many or a class for expanded clones.

d_call | j_call | v_call | cdr3_length | clone_size | cdr3_aa | cdr3_nt
TRBD2 | TRBJ2-5 | TRBV7-2 | 16 | - | CASSSTGRAGGETQYF | TGTGCCAGCAGCTCAACGGGGCGTGCGGGGGGGGAGACCCAGTACTTC
- | TRBJ2-2 | TRBV6-5 | 14 | - | CASSHRRYTGELFF | TGTGCCAGCAGCCACCGGAGATACACCGGGGAGCTGTTTTTT
- | TRBJ2-7 | TRBV6-5 | 12 | - | CASSPSGYEQYF | TGTGCCAGCAGCCCCTCGGGCTACGAGCAGTACTTC
- | TRBJ1-4 | TRBV7-8 | 17 | - | CASSLGWTAATNEKLFF | TGTGCCAGCAGCTTAGGGTGGACAGCTGCAACTAATGAAAAACTGTTTTTT
- | TRBJ2-7 | TRBV2 | 14 | few | CASSGSGLSYEQYF | TGTGCCAGCAGTGGGTCAGGGCTTTCCTACGAGCAGTACTTC
TRBD1 | TRBJ1-1 | TRBV4-1 | 15 | - | CASSRRQGGNTEAFF | TGCGCCAGCAGCCGAAGACAGGGAGGGAACACTGAAGCTTTCTTT
TRBD2 | TRBJ2-5 | TRBV11-3 | 13 | - | CASSFLAGETQYF | TGTGCCAGCAGCTTTCTAGCGGGAGAGACCCAGTACTTC
TRBD1 | TRBJ2-5 | TRBV14 | 16 | once | CASSRRDREDVETQYF | TGTGCCAGCAGCCGCCGGGACAGGGAGGACGTAGAGACCCAGTACTTC
- | TRBJ2-6 | TRBV7-9 | 18 | once | CASSHLRGRDSGANVLTF | TGTGCCAGCAGCCACCTAAGGGGGAGGGACTCTGGGGCCAACGTCCTGACTTTC
TRBD2 | TRBJ2-1 | TRBV27 | 16 | - | CASRTIAGETYNEQFF | TGTGCCAGCAGGACAATAGCGGGAGAAACCTACAATGAGCAGTTCTTC
TRBD2 | TRBJ2-1 | TRBV19 | 15 | - | CASSIGLAGVNEQFF | TGTGCCAGTAGTATAGGACTAGCGGGAGTAAATGAGCAGTTCTTC
TRBD1 | TRBJ1-6 | TRBV28 | 15 | many | CASTIPRQGPSPLHF | TGTGCCAGCACCATCCCCCGACAGGGTCCCTCACCCCTCCACTTT
- | TRBJ2-7 | TRBV5-1 | 13 | - | CASRAGSDGEQYF | TGCGCCAGCAGGGCTGGTAGCGACGGAGAGCAGTACTTC
TRBD2 | TRBJ2-7 | TRBV18 | 15 | - | CASSPDSGSGIKQYF | TGTGCCAGCTCACCCGATAGCGGGAGTGGGATCAAGCAGTACTTC
TRBD2 | TRBJ2-3 | TRBV7-3 | 19 | - | CASSLGVGLAGGRTDTQYF | TGTGCCAGCAGCTTAGGGGTCGGACTAGCGGGGGGTCGCACAGATACGCAGTATTTT
- | TRBJ2-4 | TRBV6-2/TRBV6-3 | 21 | - | CASSYSTRTGALPRSKNIQYF | TGTGCCAGCAGTTACTCTACCCGCACGGGAGCACTCCCGCGCTCCAAAAACATTCAGTACTTC
TRBD1 | TRBJ1-4 | TRBV18 | 15 | - | CASSPLTGGKEKLFF | TGTGCCAGCTCACCACTGACAGGGGGCAAGGAAAAACTGTTTTTT
TRBD2 | TRBJ2-3 | TRBV19 | 16 | once | CASSIRLAGGEDTQYF | TGTGCCAGTAGTATCAGACTAGCGGGGGGGGAGGATACGCAGTATTTT
TRBD2 | TRBJ2-3 | TRBV28 | 15 | once | CASSPGLAVTDTQYF | TGTGCCAGCAGCCCTGGACTAGCGGTCACAGATACGCAGTATTTT
- | TRBJ2-7 | TRBV2 | 15 | - | CASRSWAYRGYEQYF | TGTGCCAGCAGGTCCTGGGCGTATCGGGGATACGAGCAGTACTTC
TRBD2 | TRBJ2-2 | TRBV2 | 14 | - | CASTSGGERGELFF | TGTGCCAGCACCAGCGGGGGGGAACGCGGGGAGCTGTTTTTT
TRBD1 | TRBJ1-1 | TRBV10-3 | 14 | - | CAISTTGGQLEAFF | TGTGCCATCAGTACCACAGGGGGCCAGCTTGAAGCTTTCTTT
- | TRBJ1-4 | TRBV21-1 | 16 | - | CASSKGTGATNEKLFF | TGTGCCAGCAGCAAGGGAACCGGGGCAACTAATGAAAAACTGTTTTTT
TRBD2 | TRBJ2-3 | TRBV10-1 | 16 | - | CASSEVETSGMHTQYF | TGCGCCAGCAGTGAAGTTGAGACTAGCGGGATGCATACGCAGTATTTT
TRBD2 | TRBJ2-1 | TRBV6-1 | 13 | - | CASSDQPGLGTFF | TGTGCCAGCAGTGACCAACCGGGACTAGGGACGTTCTTC
- | TRBJ1-6 | TRBV4-1 | 15 | - | CASSQGQGTNSPLHF | TGCGCCAGCAGCCAAGGTCAGGGTACCAATTCACCCCTCCACTTT
- | TRBJ2-4 | TRBV12-3/TRBV12-4 | 13 | - | CASTQDSKNIQYF | TGTGCCAGCACTCAGGACAGCAAAAACATTCAGTACTTC
- | TRBJ1-2 | TRBV28 | 11 | - | CASSPGHLYTF | TGTGCCAGCAGTCCCGGACATCTCTACACCTTC
- | TRBJ2-1 | TRBV5-1 | 15 | - | CASSLNRVGYNEQFF | TGCGCCAGCAGCTTAAACAGGGTAGGGTACAATGAGCAGTTCTTC
TRBD2 | TRBJ2-3 | TRBV7-2 | 16 | - | CASSARLAGGQDTQYF | TGTGCCAGCAGCGCCAGACTAGCGGGGGGTCAGGATACGCAGTATTTT
- | TRBJ2-7 | TRBV19 | 14 | - | CASSMTGTPYEQYF | TGTGCCAGTAGTATGACAGGTACCCCCTACGAGCAGTACTTC
TRBD1 | TRBJ1-2 | TRBV28 | 16 | - | CASSLKRPGQGIGYTF | TGTGCCAGCAGTTTAAAGAGACCTGGACAGGGGATCGGCTACACCTTC
- | TRBJ1-1 | TRBV4-1 | 16 | - | CASSPAWGGLNTEAFF | TGCGCCAGCAGCCCTGCCTGGGGGGGTTTGAACACTGAAGCTTTCTTT
- | TRBJ2-7 | TRBV9 | 14 | - | CASSVGGLSYEQYF | TGTGCCAGCAGCGTAGGCGGGCTATCCTACGAGCAGTACTTC
- | TRBJ2-3 | TRBV21-1 | 18 | - | CASSKAKLGGPSTDTQYF | TGTGCCAGCAGCAAAGCGAAACTGGGGGGGCCAAGTACAGATACGCAGTATTTT
TRBD2 | TRBJ2-7 | TRBV18 | 15 | once | CASSPRGTSNYEQYF | TGTGCCAGCTCACCACGAGGGACTAGCAACTACGAGCAGTACTTC
- | TRBJ2-2 | TRBV6-6 | 16 | - | CASSYSGVANTGELFF | TGTGCCAGCAGTTACTCCGGGGTTGCAAACACCGGGGAGCTGTTTTTT
TRBD1 | TRBJ2-5 | TRBV6-5 | 15 | - | CASSTTGTVQETQYF | TGTGCCAGCAGTACGACCGGGACAGTACAAGAGACCCAGTACTTC
- | TRBJ1-6 | TRBV10-3 | 16 | - | CAISGTDFSYNSPLHF | TGTGCCATCAGTGGGACAGATTTCTCCTATAATTCACCCCTCCACTTT
TRBD1 | TRBJ1-3 | TRBV29-1 | 15 | - | CSVTGTGQTGNTIYF | TGCAGCGTCACCGGGACAGGGCAAACTGGAAACACCATATATTTT
TRBD1 | TRBJ1-2 | TRBV3-1/TRBV3-2 | 15 | - | CASSQRVTGEGGYTF | TGTGCCAGCAGCCAACGAGTGACAGGGGAAGGTGGCTACACCTTC
- | TRBJ1-1 | TRBV5-1 | 16 | - | CASSLGRALMNTEAFF | TGCGCCAGCAGCTTGGGGAGGGCACTTATGAACACTGAAGCTTTCTTT
- | TRBJ1-4 | TRBV30 | 15 | - | CAWSRDSGTNEKLFF | TGTGCCTGGAGCCGGGACTCAGGAACTAATGAAAAACTGTTTTTT
- | TRBJ2-7 | TRBV4-1 | 15 | - | CASSHMGDTSYEQYF | TGCGCCAGCAGCCACATGGGGGACACCTCCTACGAGCAGTACTTC
- | TRBJ2-7 | TRBV10-3 | 14 | - | CAISERGYSYEQYF | TGTGCCATCAGTGAGCGCGGCTACTCCTACGAGCAGTACTTC
TRBD1 | TRBJ2-1 | TRBV14 | 17 | - | CASSPLPDRAPYNEQFF | TGTGCCAGCAGCCCTCTTCCCGACAGGGCTCCGTACAATGAGCAGTTCTTC